The subject of this entry is one T cell receptor (beta chain). Original methodology: Amplification with reference gene primers provided the estimates of nucleated cell counts. The data were produced by immunoSEQ multiplex PCR, yet TCRdb's version contains in-frame clones alone and is incomplete. For V, J and clone size, that table is used; D and trimming come from the DNA. Of roughly 190,000 clones in the sample, under 90% are singletons; the top ten hold approximately 15%. The data derive from a study of blood T cell repertoires in COVID-19. About the study: Acute and convalescent COVID-19 samples came from the United States, Italy and Spain.

While infection was still active, Seattle patients were enrolled and then followed longitudinally. The germline V gene encodes CDR1 LNHDA and CDR2 SQIVND (reference sequence). The V end was cut by 4 bases, the J end by 11 bases, with 14 bases between. The CDR3 is 12 residues long. The V gene is TRBV19, the J gene TRBJ1-1, with a possible D match to TRBD1 (6 bases). The sequencing sample was made of peripheral blood. This TCR was recovered from an older woman with COVID-19, enrolled during active disease. CDR3 sequence: CASSTPTGTAFF. The CDR3 coding sequence is TGTGCCAGTAGTACCCCCACAGGGACGGCTTTCTTT. The full variable domain, with the rest looked up from reference TRBV19 and TRBJ1-1, is DGGITQSPKYLFRKEGQNVTLSCEQNLNHDAMYWYRQDPGQGLRLIYYSQIVNDFQKGDIAEGYSVSREKKESFPLTVTSAQKNPTAFYLCASSTPTGTAFFGQGTRLTVV.